This T cell receptor (beta chain) was found in a study of Ad26.COV2.S vaccination and SARS-CoV-2 variants. Study outcomes and limitations: Breadth and depth estimates from TCRs may understate total T cell responses.

This table comes from immunoSEQ multiplex PCR, and its TCRdb copy is limited to in-frame clones, with some not included. The sample contains 400,000 to 450,000 clones, about 93% of which appear only once. Treatment reported: some 20 received Ad26.COV2.S at low or high dose, single or two shots; roughly five received placebo; per-sample allocation not given. Vaccine and placebo recipients were sampled on day 63 after the first injection. The administered vaccine (an Ad26 vector) expressed Wuhan-strain SARS-CoV-2 spike. A few counts support this clone. The antigen remains unidentified. J lost 5 bases, V lost 5 bases, and 8 bases had no gene match. Per the germline V gene, CDR1 is SGHVS and CDR2 is FNYEAQ. The CDR3 has 15 amino acids.

The sequencing used peripheral blood, collected in a trial of Ad26.COV2.S vaccine versus placebo. This clonotype was sampled from a person aged 18-60 years who received the Ad26.COV2.S COVID-19 vaccine or a placebo. J is TRBJ1-5 and V is TRBV7-6; 8 nucleotides match TRBD1. The CDR3 loop is CASSPGQGVDQPQHF. In DNA, the CDR3 is TGTGCCAGCAGCCCCGGACAGGGTGTGGATCAGCCCCAGCATTTT.